The 5 T cell receptor beta chains listed next were all sequenced from one sample in a study of breast tumors, draining lymph nodes, adjacent tissues. TCRdb analysed the multiplex PCR reads with MiXCR anew, one entry per CDR3 protein. Of 190,000 or so distinct CDR3 sequences in the sample, around 29% are singletons; the top ten hold around 4.5%. Samples came from axillary lymph nodes draining the breast cancer. The specimen was axillary lymph node tissue. Receptor source: a female donor with breast cancer. Some clones in this sample may be carry-over from other donors' samples.

Of note for this clonotype: A read error may explain this, as a much larger clone is one base away. The genes are TRBV6-6 and TRBJ2-1, with 9 bases that match TRBD1. Germline V CDR1 and CDR2: MNHNY, SVGAGI (reference sequence). The CDR3 runs to 13 residues. As DNA, the CDR3 is TGTGCCAGCGGTTACAGGGGGCACAATGAGCAGTTCTTC. Its protein product is CASGYRGHNEQFF.

Details on this clonotype: This sequence may be a read error, since a much larger clone differs from it by one base. The missing conserved phenylalanine or tryptophan at the end of this CDR3 makes a read error likely. No DNA is shown, since the ends of the CDR3 on it are uncertain; the CDR3 is the one TCRdb lists. The chain employs TRBV7-2 and TRBJ1-2; the DNA was not compared with TRBD1, the D call given in the table. Ends included, the CDR3 has 15 residues. Germline V gene lookup returns CDR1 SGHTA and CDR2 FQGNSA. The CDR3 here is CASSLGQASNYGYPI.

To note about this clonotype: The CDR3 carries no conserved terminal phenylalanine or tryptophan, so it likely arises from a read error. The rearrangement joins TRBV7-8 to TRBJ2-1; D is possibly TRBD2 (6 bases). The CDR3 is 18 amino acids. V was clipped by 4 bases and J by 0 bases, with 19 bases between them. The V gene's germline CDR1 is SGHVS and CDR2 FQNEAQ. Here the CDR3 reads CASSSRIPAGNSYNEQFP. In DNA form, the CDR3 reads TGTGCCAGCAGCTCCCGTATACCGGCGGGGAACTCCTACAATGAGCAGTTCCCC.

This chain uses TRBV7-2 with TRBJ2-3; 16 bases are a match to TRBD2. With the DNA end fitting TRBJ2-5 better, the J assignment may be wrong. From germline, CDR1 is SGHTA and CDR2 FQGNSA. This CDR3 has 18 amino acids. In DNA, the CDR3 is TGTGCCAGCAGTTCCATAGGGACTAGCGGGAGGGTCCAAGAGACCCAGTACTTC. Its translation is CASSSIGTSGRVQETQYF.

This clonotype was seen only once. This chain uses TRBV9 with TRBJ1-5, with TRBD1 as a possible D gene (6 bases). The CDR3 runs to 15 residues. Germline CDR1 is SGDLS and CDR2 is YYNGEE. V lost 2 bases and J lost 11, with 20 bases in between. In DNA form, the CDR3 reads TGTGCCAGCAGCGTTTGGGGGGGCTTCGGAGAGACCCAGCATTTT. Amino acids: CASSVWGGFGETQHF.